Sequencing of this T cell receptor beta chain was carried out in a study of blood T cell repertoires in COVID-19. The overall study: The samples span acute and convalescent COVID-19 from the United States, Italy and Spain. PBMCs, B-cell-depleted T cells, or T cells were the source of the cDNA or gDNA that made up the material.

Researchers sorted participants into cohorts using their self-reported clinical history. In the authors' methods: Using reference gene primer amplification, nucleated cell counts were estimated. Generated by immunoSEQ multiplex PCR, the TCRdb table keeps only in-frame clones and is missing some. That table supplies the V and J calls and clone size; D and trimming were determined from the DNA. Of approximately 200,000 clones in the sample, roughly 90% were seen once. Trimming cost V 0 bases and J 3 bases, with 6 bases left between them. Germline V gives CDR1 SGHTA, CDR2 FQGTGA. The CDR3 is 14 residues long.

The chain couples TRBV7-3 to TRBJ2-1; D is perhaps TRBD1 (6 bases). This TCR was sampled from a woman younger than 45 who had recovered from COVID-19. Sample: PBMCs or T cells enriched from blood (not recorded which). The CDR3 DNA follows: TGTGCCAGCAGCTTAACAGGGGGCTACAATGAGCAGTTCTTC. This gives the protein CASSLTGGYNEQFF.